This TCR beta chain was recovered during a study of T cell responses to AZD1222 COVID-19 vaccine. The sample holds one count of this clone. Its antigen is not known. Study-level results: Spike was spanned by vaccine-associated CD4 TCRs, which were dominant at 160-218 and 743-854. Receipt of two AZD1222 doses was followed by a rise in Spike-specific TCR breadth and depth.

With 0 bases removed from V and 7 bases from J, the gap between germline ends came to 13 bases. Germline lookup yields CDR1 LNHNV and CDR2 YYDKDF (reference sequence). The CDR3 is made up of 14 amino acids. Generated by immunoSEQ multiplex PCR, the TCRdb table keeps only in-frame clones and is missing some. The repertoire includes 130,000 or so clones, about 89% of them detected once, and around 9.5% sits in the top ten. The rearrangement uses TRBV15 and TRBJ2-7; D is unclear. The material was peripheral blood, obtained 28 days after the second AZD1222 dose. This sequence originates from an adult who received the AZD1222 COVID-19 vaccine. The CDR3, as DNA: TGTGCCACCAGCAGAGATAGGGCGGTGGAAGAGCAGTACTTC. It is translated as CATSRDRAVEEQYF.